These 27 T cell receptor beta chains were sequenced from one sample in a study of T-cell reconstitution after alpha-beta-depleted transplantation in children. Preparation of the TCRbeta library involved a method that used unique molecular identifiers. Using its own MiXCR run on the PCR reads, TCRdb lists one record per CDR3 protein. This table has about 410,000 distinct CDR3 sequences, roughly 21% appearing once. The source was PBMCs from the stem cell graft donor, collected from the stem cell graft. The origin of the receptors is a human donor who donated a stem cell graft to a child with acute myeloid leukemia.

This clonotype was counted only a few times. This sequence joins TRBV20-1 and TRBJ2-1; tentatively, D is TRBD2 (5 bases). The CDR3 is made up of 14 amino acids. The germline V gene has CDR1 DFQATT and CDR2 SNEGSKA (reference sequence). The ends were cut back, 6 bases at V and 9 bases at J, with 21 bases in the middle. This CDR3 reads CSAKAGPGGGEQFF. The CDR3 bases are TGCAGTGCCAAGGCGGGCCCGGGCGGAGGTGAGCAGTTCTTC.

V usage is TRBV27 and J usage is TRBJ2-5; TRBD2 aligns across 10 bases. Germline loops: CDR1 MNHEY, CDR2 SMNVEV (reference sequence). With V trimmed by 3 bases and J by 5 bases, 9 bases remained unmatched. CDR3 length: 16 amino acids. The CDR3 nucleotides are TGTGCCAGCAGTTTGGCTAGCGGGAGATTAGGGGAGACCCAGTACTTC. Its protein is CASSLASGRLGETQYF.

The chain carries TRBV7-6 and TRBJ2-1; maybe TRBD1 (5 bases). This CDR3 spans 17 amino acids. Germline assignment: CDR1 SGHVS and CDR2 FNYEAQ. Deletions cut 3 bases from V and 7 bases from J, with 22 bases between. The CDR3, as DNA: TGTGCCAGCAGCTTCCCCAATCATTCAGGGTCCCCGAATGAGCAGTTCTTC. Its translation: CASSFPNHSGSPNEQFF. The full variable domain, rest sourced from reference TRBV7-6 and TRBJ2-1, is GAGVSQSPRYKVTKRGQDVALRCDPISGHVSLYWYRQALGQGPEFLTYFNYEAQQDKSGLPNDRFSAERPEGSISTLTIQRTEQRDSAMYRCASSFPNHSGSPNEQFFGPGTRLTVL.

The sample holds a few counts of this clonotype. The V call is TRBV4-2, the J call TRBJ2-1, with a possible D match to TRBD2 (6 bases). Germline V gives CDR1 LGHNA, CDR2 YNFKEQ. This CDR3 comprises 17 residues. V was pared by 2 bases and J by 1 base, with 15 bases between. The CDR3 DNA reads as TGTGCCAGCAGCCAAAGGCTCGCGGAGGGATCCTACAATGAGCAGTTCTTC. Translating gives CASSQRLAEGSYNEQFF.

This clonotype was seen a handful of times. The chain links TRBV12-3 or TRBV12-4 to TRBJ2-7; 8 nucleotides agree with TRBD1. The CDR3 has 15 amino acids. The trim removed 7 bases at V and 3 bases at J, leaving 11 bases unmatched. The CDR3 loop is CASTSARDRSYEQYF. The CDR3 DNA reads as TGTGCCAGCACCTCTGCGAGGGACAGGAGCTACGAGCAGTACTTC.

This clonotype occurred a few times. The V and J genes are TRBV6-2 or TRBV6-3 and TRBJ2-1, with 8 bases that match TRBD2. The V segment lost 6 bases and the J segment 2 bases; nucleotides outside the gene matches: 9. The CDR3 is made up of 16 amino acids. Germline loops: CDR1 MNHEY, CDR2 SVGEGT. CDR3: CASRSGGSGTYNEQFF. In DNA, the CDR3 is TGTGCCAGCAGGTCCGGAGGTAGCGGGACCTACAATGAGCAGTTCTTC.

Regarding this clonotype: This may arise from a read error, as a much more abundant clone is one base away. In this CDR3 the conserved last residue, phenylalanine or tryptophan, is missing, so a read error is likely. V and J are TRBV20-1 and TRBJ2-3; perhaps TRBD2 as D (5 bases). V gave up 3 bases and J gave up 2 bases, with 15 bases separating them. The CDR3 totals 15 residues. Germline loops: CDR1 DFQATT, CDR2 SNEGSKA (reference sequence). CDR3: CSASSSRQHTDTQYY. The CDR3 DNA is TGCAGTGCTAGTTCTAGCCGACAACACACAGATACGCAGTATTAT.

This clonotype was seen only a few times. The chain joins TRBV24-1 to TRBJ2-1; 7 nucleotides match TRBD2. The germline gives CDR1 KGHDR, CDR2 SFDVKD. Trimming cost V 3 bases and J 3 bases; bases outside gene matches: 1. This CDR3 has 14 residues. CDR3 residues: CATSDKRDYNEQFF. CDR3 nucleotide sequence: TGTGCCACCAGTGATAAGCGGGACTACAATGAGCAGTTCTTC.

V usage is TRBV20-1 and J usage is TRBJ2-7; D is possibly TRBD1 (6 bases). The germline V and J ends were trimmed by 6 bases and 2 bases, with 23 bases remaining between them. The CDR3 runs 16 residues. Germline CDR1 DFQATT, CDR2 SNEGSKA (reference sequence). CDR3 sequence reads: CSAKRGITGYTYEQYF. The CDR3, as DNA: TGCAGTGCGAAGAGGGGGATAACAGGTTACACCTACGAGCAGTACTTC.

In this sample, this clonotype turned up a few times. The rearrangement uses TRBV10-3 and TRBJ2-7; 8 bases line up with TRBD1. This CDR3 is 12 amino acids long. With 5 bases clipped from V and 4 bases from J, the junction kept 1 base outside the gene matches. The germline V gene has CDR1 ENHRY and CDR2 SYGVKD. CDR3 nucleotide sequence: TGTGCCATCAGTAGACAGGGGTACGAGCAGTACTTC. This codes for CAISRQGYEQYF.

This clonotype was detected only a few times. CDR3 sequence reads: CASSLATNQPQHF. As DNA, the CDR3 is TGTGCCAGCAGTTTAGCCACCAATCAGCCCCAGCATTTT. This chain joins TRBV12-3 or TRBV12-4 and TRBJ1-5; no clear D gene. The V end lost 0 bases, the J end lost 3 bases, and 3 bases lay between the germline ends. CDR3 length: 13 amino acids.

This clonotype occurred many times. This chain joins TRBV6-4 and TRBJ2-1; tentatively, D is TRBD2 (5 bases). Germline V gene sequence: CDR1 MRHNA, CDR2 SNTAGT. Deletions cut 5 bases from V and 2 bases from J, with 16 bases between. There are 16 residues in the CDR3. DNA of the CDR3: TGTGCCAGCAGTACCACTTCTAGCAGTGCCTACAATGAGCAGTTCTTC. It encodes CASSTTSSSAYNEQFF.

This clonotype was seen many times. The genes are TRBV6-1 and TRBJ1-1, with TRBD1 as a possible D gene (6 bases). The CDR3 is 14 residues long. V shed 3 bases and J shed 5 bases, with 13 bases lying between them. CDR1 is MNHNS and CDR2 is SASEGT in the germline V gene. CDR3 sequence reads: CASSDGGAGTEAFF. CDR3 nucleotide sequence: TGTGCCAGCAGTGACGGGGGCGCTGGGACTGAAGCTTTCTTT.

This clonotype was counted a few times. J is TRBJ2-3 and V is TRBV7-9; 7 bases align to TRBD1. The CDR3 runs to 15 residues. With 5 bases clipped from V and 3 bases from J, the junction kept 8 bases outside the gene matches. Germline assignment: CDR1 SEHNR and CDR2 FQNEAQ (reference sequence). The CDR3 DNA reads as TGTGCCAGCAGCCTGGGACAGTCAAGAACAGATACGCAGTATTTT. It yields the protein CASSLGQSRTDTQYF.

A few counts support this clonotype. The rearrangement uses TRBV29-1 and TRBJ2-7; D possibly matches TRBD1 or TRBD2 (5 bases each). The better agreement between TRBJ2-5 and the DNA end casts doubt on the J call. The CDR3 is 15 amino acids. Germline CDR1 SQVTM, CDR2 ANQGSEA. The CDR3: CSVEDLSRFGGTQYF. The CDR3 nucleotides read TGCAGCGTTGAAGATCTTTCCCGTTTTGGGGGGACCCAGTACTTC.

This clonotype turned up a few times. The J gene is TRBJ2-7, the V gene TRBV2; D is unclear. The CDR3 is 11 amino acids. Trimming removed 2 bases from V and 7 bases from J, with 6 bases in between. Looked up from germline, CDR1 is SNHLY and CDR2 is FYNNEI. The chain's CDR3 is CASSETREQYF. As DNA, the CDR3 is TGTGCCAGCAGTGAAACGAGGGAGCAGTACTTC. Full variable domain (outside the CDR3, taken from reference TRBV2 and TRBJ2-7): EPEVTQTPSHQVTQMGQEVILRCVPISNHLYFYWYRQILGQKVEFLVSFYNNEISEKSEIFDDQFSVERPDGSNFTLKIRSTKLEDSAMYFCASSETREQYFGPGTRLTVT.

The chain has TRBV7-3 and TRBJ2-2; 7 bases agree with TRBD2. The CDR3 is made up of 17 amino acids. CDR1 is SGHTA and CDR2 is FQGTGA in the germline V gene. The V segment lost 5 bases and the J segment 5 bases; nucleotides outside the gene matches: 14. The CDR3 DNA reads as TGTGCCAGCAGCCTTGCCGGCGGGAGTGCACGGACCGGGGAGCTGTTTTTT. Its protein product is CASSLAGGSARTGELFF.

At least ten counts were recorded for this clonotype. CDR3 sequence reads: CSARDWAGRDGYTF. In nucleotides, the CDR3 is TGCAGTGCTAGAGATTGGGCAGGTCGGGATGGCTACACCTTC. This chain uses TRBV20-1 with TRBJ1-2; D not resolved. From germline, CDR1 is DFQATT and CDR2 SNEGSKA (reference sequence). This CDR3 region has 14 residues. V lost 0 bases and J lost 6, with 14 bases in between.

Many counts were recorded for this clonotype. The CDR3 DNA follows: TGCAGTGCTATGGACAGCTTAAACACTGAAGCTTTCTTT. It specifies CSAMDSLNTEAFF. The V call is TRBV20-1, the J call TRBJ1-1; a weak D match, TRBD1 (6 bases). V was pared by 4 bases and J by 2 bases, with 11 bases between. Germline lookup yields CDR1 DFQATT and CDR2 SNEGSKA (reference sequence). The CDR3 covers 13 residues.

As for this clonotype: This sequence may be a read error, since a much larger clone differs from it by one base. V gene TRBV6-1 combines with J gene TRBJ2-1; TRBD2 is a possible D gene (6 bases). CDR3 length: 15 residues. From germline, CDR1 is MNHNS and CDR2 SASEGT. Trimming removed 7 bases at V and 5 bases at J, with 18 bases between. The CDR3 bases are TGTGCCAGCACCCTGGAGGGAGGAGGAAACAATGAGCAGTTCTTC. Its translation is CASTLEGGGNNEQFF.

In this sample, this clonotype turned up a few times. The J gene is TRBJ1-3, the V gene TRBV6-5; D remains ambiguous. The CDR3 has 18 amino acids. CDR1 and CDR2 from the germline V gene are MNHEY and SVGAGI. V was pared by 2 bases and J by 0 bases, with 17 bases between. CDR3 region: CASSYGPASRGSGNTIYF. The CDR3 coding sequence is TGTGCCAGCAGTTACGGCCCCGCATCGCGCGGCTCTGGAAACACCATATATTTT.

This clonotype turned up a few times. The chain uses TRBV20-1 and TRBJ2-4, with D perhaps matching TRBD2 (6 bases). Germline loops: CDR1 DFQATT, CDR2 SNEGSKA (reference sequence). V was clipped by 0 bases and J by 8 bases, with 14 bases between them. The CDR3 spans 14 residues. DNA of the CDR3: TGCAGTGCTAGAGATGGGCTAGGAGGGCACATTCAGTACTTC. Amino acid sequence: CSARDGLGGHIQYF.

This clonotype was counted a single time. The V call is TRBV7-2, the J call TRBJ1-3; D gene ambiguous. Germline V gene lookup returns CDR1 SGHTA and CDR2 FQGNSA. This CDR3 has 12 residues. Trimming took 8 bases from V and 3 from J, leaving 8 bases between them. Here the CDR3 reads CASPSFGNTIYF. The CDR3 DNA follows: TGTGCCAGCCCATCGTTTGGAAACACCATATATTTT. Full variable domain (missing parts from reference TRBV7-2 and TRBJ1-3): GAGVSQSPSNKVTEKGKDVELRCDPISGHTALYWYRQSLGQGLEFLIYFQGNSAPDKSGLPSDRFSAERTGGSVSTLTIQRTQQEDSAVYLCASPSFGNTIYFGEGSWLTVV.

The V call is TRBV7-9, the J call TRBJ2-7; D is perhaps TRBD2 (6 bases). This CDR3 region has 15 residues. Germline V CDR1 and CDR2: SEHNR, FQNEAQ (reference sequence). Trimming stripped 4 bases from V and 5 bases from J, with 18 bases between. The CDR3, as DNA: TGTGCCAGCAGCTACGGGACTGTCGCCTGGGACGAGCAGTACTTC. It translates to CASSYGTVAWDEQYF.

The V and J genes are TRBV20-1 and TRBJ1-1; TRBD1 matches at 8 bases. Germline assignment: CDR1 DFQATT and CDR2 SNEGSKA (reference sequence). Trimming took 5 bases from V and 0 from J; bases not matched to a gene: 5. CDR3 length: 14 residues. CDR3 bases: TGCAGTGCTGGACAGGGCTTAATGAACACTGAAGCTTTCTTT. This encodes CSAGQGLMNTEAFF.

This clonotype was seen more than once but under ten times. This chain uses TRBV12-3 or TRBV12-4 with TRBJ1-6, with TRBD1 as a possible D gene (6 bases). The CDR3 sequence is 15 residues long. Trimming stripped 4 bases from V and 7 bases from J, with 14 bases between. The CDR3 protein is CASSYTRQDNSPLHF. The CDR3 bases are TGTGCCAGCAGTTACACTAGACAGGACAATTCACCCCTCCACTTT.

The gene calls are TRBV10-3 and TRBJ2-3; no firm D call. The CDR3 is 14 amino acids. Germline CDR1 is ENHRY and CDR2 is SYGVKD. V was trimmed by 7 bases and J by 0 bases, leaving 11 bases between them. The CDR3 DNA sequence: TGTGCCATCAAAAATGCCCCCAGCACAGATACGCAGTATTTT. Protein product: CAIKNAPSTDTQYF.